This T cell receptor beta chain was captured by sequencing in a study of blood T cells in healthy people across ages. This clonotype was picked up a small number of times. Together with a sample-barcoded 5' primer, a J-beta primer mix was included in a second PCR lasting roughly 6 to 12 cycles. Each CDR3 protein gets one entry after TCRdb re-called the 5' RACE reads with MiXCR. This table holds some 700,000 distinct CDR3 sequences, about 24% found once. This TCR came from a man between 70 and 80 years old in good health. Sequenced input: blood.

The CDR3 reads CASSPRLAEADTQYF. The CDR3 bases are TGTGCCAGCAGCCCAAGACTAGCGGAGGCAGATACGCAGTATTTT. The chain employs TRBV9 and TRBJ2-3; the match to TRBD2 covers 9 bases. This CDR3 has 15 residues. V lost 4 bases to trimming and J lost 4 bases; unmatched junction nucleotides: 7. CDR1 is SGDLS, CDR2 YYNGEE, per germline.